A selection of T cell receptor beta chains follows, all from one sample in a study of immune evolution from preneoplasia to lung adenocarcinoma. Method: immunoSEQ multiplex PCR; TCRdb's copy keeps in-frame clones and lacks some. The sample shows tens of thousands of clones, about 74% of them seen only once. Sequencing used FFPE invasive lung adenocarcinoma tissue. The receptors shown here come from a person between 60 and 70 years old with lung adenocarcinoma. Both conserved end residues are part of each CDR3. The D gene is left open where the match is weak. Not all rows give a size; the values are once, few, many and, for expanded clones, a class.

J | size | D | V | DNA | CDR3
TRBJ2-7 | . | TRBD1 | TRBV19 | TGTGCCAGTAGTCCTCGGGGACAGGGGATCTACGAGCAGTACTTC | CASSPRGQGIYEQYF
TRBJ2-3 | . | . | TRBV2 | TGTGCCAGCGTCGTTGATGGCGGTAGCACAGATACGCAGTATTTT | CASVVDGGSTDTQYF
TRBJ2-7 | . | TRBD1 | TRBV28 | TGTGCCAGCACCCGGACAGGGCCCGAGCAGTACTTC | CASTRTGPEQYF
TRBJ2-3 | . | TRBD2 | TRBV2 | TGTGCCAGCAGTGTATCCCCAGGGACTAGCGGGACAGATACGCAGTATTTT | CASSVSPGTSGTDTQYF
TRBJ1-4 | . | . | TRBV28 | TGTGCCAGCAGTTTGTACCCAGCAACTAATGAAAAACTGTTTTTT | CASSLYPATNEKLFF
TRBJ1-5 | . | . | TRBV19 | TGTGCCAGTAGTAGAGGGATAAATCAGCCCCAGCATTTT | CASSRGINQPQHF
TRBJ1-4 | . | . | TRBV5-1 | TGCGCCAGCAGCTTTGGTAATAATGAAAAACTGTTTTTT | CASSFGNNEKLFF
TRBJ1-2 | . | . | TRBV7-2 | TGTGCCAGCAGCTTTGACACTAACTATGGCTACACCTTC | CASSFDTNYGYTF
TRBJ1-2 | . | . | TRBV11-2 | TGTGCCAGCAGCTTAGGTGGGACTGTAGCTAACTATGGCTACACCTTC | CASSLGGTVANYGYTF
TRBJ2-1 | . | TRBD2 | TRBV19 | TGTGCCAGTAGTCTCAGGACTAGCGGGCCCCACAATGAGCAGTTCTTC | CASSLRTSGPHNEQFF
TRBJ2-2 | . | . | TRBV18 | TGTGCCAGCTCACCACTGATCAGTTCCACCGGGGAGCTGTTTTTT | CASSPLISSTGELFF
TRBJ2-1 | few | TRBD2 | TRBV12-5 | TGTGCTAGTGGTTTGTGGGCTAGCGGGGGGTACAATGAGCAGTTCTTC | CASGLWASGGYNEQFF
TRBJ2-7 | . | . | TRBV9 | TGTGCCAGCAGCGTACTGGACAGCTCGTCCTACGAGCAGTACTTC | CASSVLDSSSYEQYF
TRBJ2-7 | . | . | TRBV28 | TGTGCCAGCAGTTTCATGAGCTCCTACGAGCAGTACTTC | CASSFMSSYEQYF
TRBJ2-6 | . | . | TRBV6-5 | TGTGCCAGCAGCTCTACAGGGCAAGGGGCCAACGTCCTGACTTTC | CASSSTGQGANVLTF
TRBJ2-7 | . | . | TRBV11-2 | TGTGCCAGCAGCCGCACCTACGAGCAGTACTTC | CASSRTYEQYF
TRBJ1-4 | . | . | TRBV5-5 | TGTGCCAGCAGCTCCCAGGGTAGTGGAAAACTGTTTTTT | CASSSQGSGKLFF
TRBJ2-7 | . | . | TRBV18 | TGTGCCAGCTCCTGGGGCTACGAGCAGTACTTC | CASSWGYEQYF
TRBJ2-2 | . | TRBD2 | TRBV11-3 | TGTGCCAGCAGCCTCGGGACTATGAACACCGGGGAGCTGTTTTTT | CASSLGTMNTGELFF
TRBJ2-5 | few | . | TRBV5-1 | TGCGCCAGCAGCCGGGTTGCGGCCCGGGAGACCCAGTACTTC | CASSRVAARETQYF
TRBJ2-1 | . | TRBD2 | TRBV7-2 | TGTGCCAGCAGCTTAGGCGGGAGCTCCAATGAGCAGTTCTTC | CASSLGGSSNEQFF
TRBJ2-1 | few | TRBD2 | TRBV29-1 | TGCAGCGCCGGGGGAGCGGGAGGGCAGTTCTTC | CSAGGAGGQFF
TRBJ2-5 | few | TRBD1 | TRBV7-9 | TGTGCCAGCAGCGACAGGGGGCAGAAAGAGACCCAGTACTTC | CASSDRGQKETQYF
TRBJ1-4 | . | TRBD1 | TRBV6-5 | TGTGCCAGCAGTCGATCTCGACAGGGTTGGGAAAAACTGTTTTTT | CASSRSRQGWEKLFF
TRBJ2-1 | . | . | TRBV7-2 | TGTGCCAGCAGCTTAGACGGGGCTCCCTACAATGAGCAGTTCTTC | CASSLDGAPYNEQFF
TRBJ2-1 | few | TRBD2 | TRBV11-2 | TGTGCCAGCAGCTTAGATCAAACTAGCGGTATCTACAATGAGCAGTTCTTC | CASSLDQTSGIYNEQFF
TRBJ1-2 | few | . | TRBV4-1 | TGCGCCAGCAGCCTGACTAGGGGACCCAACTATGGCTACACCTTC | CASSLTRGPNYGYTF
TRBJ2-3 | . | . | TRBV11-2 | TGTGCCAGCAGCCTTTCCCAGGGTGATACGCAGTATTTT | CASSLSQGDTQYF